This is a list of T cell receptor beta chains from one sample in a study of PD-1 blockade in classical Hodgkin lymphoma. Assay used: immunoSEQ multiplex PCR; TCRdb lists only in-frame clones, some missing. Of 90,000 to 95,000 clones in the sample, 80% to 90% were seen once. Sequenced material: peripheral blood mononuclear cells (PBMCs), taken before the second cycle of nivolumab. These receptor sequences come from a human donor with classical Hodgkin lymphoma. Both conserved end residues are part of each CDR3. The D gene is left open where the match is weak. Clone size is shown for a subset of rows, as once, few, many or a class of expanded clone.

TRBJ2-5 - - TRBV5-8 CASSPGGPPEAQYF TGTGCCAGCAGCCCCGGGGGACCGCCCGAGGCCCAGTACTTC
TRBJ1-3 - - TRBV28 CASSLGVASGNTIYF TGTGCCAGCAGCCTCGGTGTGGCCTCTGGAAACACCATATATTTT
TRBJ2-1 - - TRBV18 CASSPGLSTDNEQFF TGTGCCAGCTCACCTGGCCTTTCGACGGACAATGAGCAGTTCTTC
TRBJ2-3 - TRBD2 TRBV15 CATSRLAGPDTQYF TGTGCCACCAGCAGACTAGCGGGCCCAGATACGCAGTATTTT
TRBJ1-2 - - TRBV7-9 CASSLPPGRVGGYTF TGTGCCAGCAGCTTACCCCCGGGAAGGGTAGGTGGCTACACCTTC
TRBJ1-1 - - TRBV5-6 CASTRGNTEAFF TGTGCCAGCACCAGGGGGAACACTGAAGCTTTCTTT
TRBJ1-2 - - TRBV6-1 CASSAEKTAVGYTF TGTGCCAGCAGTGCCGAAAAAACGGCCGTTGGCTACACCTTC
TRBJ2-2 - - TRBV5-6 CASSSIAGNTGELFF TGTGCCAGCAGCTCAATTGCCGGTAACACCGGGGAGCTGTTTTTT
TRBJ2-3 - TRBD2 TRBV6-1 CASSDPGLAGADTQYF TGTGCCAGCAGTGATCCAGGACTAGCGGGAGCCGATACGCAGTATTTT
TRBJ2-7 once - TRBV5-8 CASSLRQGYEQYF TGTGCCAGCAGCTTGAGGCAGGGGTACGAGCAGTACTTC
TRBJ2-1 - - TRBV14 CASSADRIVQFF TGTGCCAGCAGCGCAGATAGGATTGTGCAGTTCTTC
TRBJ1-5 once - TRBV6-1 CASTPGVVPNQPQHF TGTGCCAGCACCCCGGGGGTGGTCCCCAATCAGCCCCAGCATTTT
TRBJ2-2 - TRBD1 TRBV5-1 CASSSGQGNTGELFF TGCGCCAGCAGCTCGGGACAGGGCAACACCGGGGAGCTGTTTTTT
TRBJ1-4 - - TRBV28 CASSLGPDRPRFF TGTGCCAGCAGTTTAGGACCCGACAGGCCTCGGTTTTTT
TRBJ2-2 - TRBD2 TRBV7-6 CASSERVSGSNPTGELFF TGTGCCAGCAGCGAAAGGGTTAGCGGGAGCAATCCCACCGGGGAGCTGTTTTTT
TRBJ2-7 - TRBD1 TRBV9 CASSVEDRGHEQYF TGTGCCAGCAGCGTAGAGGACAGGGGACACGAGCAGTACTTC
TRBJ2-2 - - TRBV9 CASSYPTGGDTGELFF TGTGCCAGCAGCTACCCGACAGGAGGGGACACCGGGGAGCTGTTTTTT
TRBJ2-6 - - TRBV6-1 CASSERGPPSGANVLTF TGTGCTAGCAGTGAACGGGGTCCTCCCTCTGGGGCCAACGTCCTGACTTTC
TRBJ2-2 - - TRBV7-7 CASSLDSLGLGELFF TGTGCCAGCAGCTTAGATTCTTTGGGCCTCGGGGAGCTGTTTTTT
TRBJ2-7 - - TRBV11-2 CASSSTRKVGAGEQYF TGTGCCAGCAGCTCAACCCGGAAGGTGGGGGCGGGCGAGCAGTACTTC
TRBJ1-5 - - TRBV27 CATREGLGPQHF TGTGCCACCAGGGAGGGCTTGGGGCCCCAGCATTTT
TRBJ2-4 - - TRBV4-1 CASSQLTTPIQYF TGCGCCAGCAGCCAACTGACAACCCCCATTCAGTACTTC
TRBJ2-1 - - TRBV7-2 CASSLGINEQFF TGTGCCAGCAGCTTAGGGATCAATGAGCAGTTCTTC
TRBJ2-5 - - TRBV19 CASRNGGSETQYF TGTGCCAGTAGGAATGGGGGTAGCGAGACCCAGTACTTC
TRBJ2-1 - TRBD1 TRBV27 CASSPRTGKGSAQFF TGTGCCAGCAGTCCCCGGACAGGGAAAGGGTCAGCGCAGTTCTTC
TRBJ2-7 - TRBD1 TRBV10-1 CASSDQTTGTGLYEQYF TGCGCCAGCAGTGACCAAACCACCGGGACAGGGCTCTACGAGCAGTACTTC
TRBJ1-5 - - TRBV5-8 CASTPSAQHF TGTGCCAGCACCCCATCAGCCCAGCATTTT
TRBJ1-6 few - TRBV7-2 CASSGTLNSPLHF TGTGCCAGTTCCGGGACGTTGAATTCACCCCTCCACTTT
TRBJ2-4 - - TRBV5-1 CASSLASGFKNIQYF TGCGCCAGCAGCTTGGCGAGCGGGTTCAAAAACATTCAGTACTTC
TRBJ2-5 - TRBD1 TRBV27 CASSLSPRQGASETQYF TGTGCCAGCAGTTTATCGCCCCGACAGGGGGCTAGCGAGACCCAGTACTTC
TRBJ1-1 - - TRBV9 CASSTQGVNTEAFF TGTGCCAGCAGCACACAGGGAGTGAACACTGAAGCTTTCTTT
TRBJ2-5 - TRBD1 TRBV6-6 CASSYRGQQETQYF TGTGCCAGCAGTTACCGGGGACAGCAAGAGACCCAGTACTTC
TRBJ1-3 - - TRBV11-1 CASRNLYDDGNTIYF TGTGCCAGCAGAAACCTCTACGACGATGGAAACACCATATATTTT
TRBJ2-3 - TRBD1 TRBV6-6 CASRHRLQGAVDTQYF TGTGCCAGCAGGCACCGCTTACAGGGGGCCGTAGATACGCAGTATTTT
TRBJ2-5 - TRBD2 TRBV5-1 CASSALGLAGRQETQYF TGCGCCAGCAGCGCACTGGGACTAGCGGGAAGGCAAGAGACCCAGTACTTC
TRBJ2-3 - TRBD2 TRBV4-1 CASSQELAAATDTQYF TGCGCCAGCAGCCAAGAGCTAGCGGCGGCCACAGATACGCAGTATTTT
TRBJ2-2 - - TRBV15 CATSRDRNQGSFPGELFF TGTGCCACCAGCAGAGACCGAAACCAGGGCAGTTTCCCCGGGGAGCTGTTTTTT
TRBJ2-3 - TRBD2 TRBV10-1 CANPSGGGTDTQYF TGCGCCAACCCCAGCGGGGGAGGCACAGATACGCAGTATTTT
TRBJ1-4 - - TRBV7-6 CASSPQALSTEKLFF TGTGCCAGCAGCCCACAGGCTCTATCAACTGAAAAACTGTTTTTT
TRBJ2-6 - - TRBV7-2 CASSLELAGANVLTF TGTGCCAGCAGCTTAGAACTGGCTGGGGCCAACGTCCTGACTTTC
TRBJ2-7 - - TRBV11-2 CASSLDQSGQYF TGTGCCAGCAGCTTAGATCAAAGCGGACAGTACTTC
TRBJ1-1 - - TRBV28 CASRSGEAFF TGTGCCAGCAGGTCGGGTGAAGCTTTCTTT
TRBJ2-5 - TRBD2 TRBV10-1 CASSDGTSGATQYF TGCGCCAGCAGTGACGGGACTAGCGGGGCGACCCAGTACTTC
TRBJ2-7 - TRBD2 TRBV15 CATGWRGTYEQYF TGTGCCACCGGGTGGCGGGGGACCTACGAGCAGTACTTC
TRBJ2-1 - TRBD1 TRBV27 CASSFPGQGNEQFF TGTGCCAGCAGTTTCCCGGGACAGGGGAATGAGCAGTTCTTC
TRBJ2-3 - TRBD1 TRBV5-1 CASSGGTGGLTDTQYF TGCGCCAGCAGCGGCGGGACAGGGGGACTCACAGATACGCAGTATTTT
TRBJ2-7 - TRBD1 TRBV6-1 CASSIRTGDSYEQYF TGTGCCAGCAGCATACGGACAGGGGACTCCTACGAGCAGTACTTC
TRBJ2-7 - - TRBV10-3 CAISGSYEQYF TGTGCCATCAGTGGCTCCTACGAGCAGTACTTC
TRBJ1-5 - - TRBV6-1 CASSAGVRNQPQHF TGTGCCAGCAGTGCAGGGGTACGCAATCAGCCCCAGCATTTT
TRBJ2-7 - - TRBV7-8 CASSLSGQVGPYEQYF TGTGCCAGCAGCTTATCTGGGCAGGTTGGGCCCTACGAGCAGTACTTC
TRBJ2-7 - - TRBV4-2 CASSQAGFLGYEQYF TGTGCCAGCAGCCAAGCCGGCTTTTTGGGCTACGAGCAGTACTTC
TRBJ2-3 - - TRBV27 CASSLTLMGADTQYF TGTGCCAGCAGTTTGACCCTCATGGGAGCAGATACGCAGTATTTT
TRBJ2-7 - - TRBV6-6 CASSYSRQELAYEQYF TGTGCCAGCAGTTACTCGAGGCAGGAGCTAGCCTACGAGCAGTACTTC